This T cell receptor beta chain was documented in a study of OX40 agonist ivuxolimab in advanced cancers. The germline V gene has CDR1 LNHNV and CDR2 YYDKDF (reference sequence). The CDR3 length is 16 residues. Trimming removed 0 bases from V and 0 bases from J, with 8 bases in between. Sequencing was performed with immunoSEQ multiplex PCR; in TCRdb, only in-frame clones are kept and a portion is missing. Of about 58,000 clones in the sample, about four fifths were seen once. Study results and limitations: Clonal expansion by week 6 occurred in CD4+ and CD8+ blood T cells (at 0.1 to 3.0 mg/kg).

Concerning this clone: As yet, its antigen is unknown.

The V call is TRBV15, the J call TRBJ2-2, with a tentative D call TRBD1 (5 bases). The material sequenced was CD4+ or CD8+ T cells sorted from blood, taken in a trial of the OX40 agonist ivuxolimab. The sequence was obtained from an adult with an advanced solid tumor such as melanoma, head and neck, liver or kidney cancer. The chain's CDR3 is CATSRDIGANTGELFF. In nucleotides, the CDR3 is TGTGCCACCAGCAGAGATATAGGGGCGAACACCGGGGAGCTGTTTTTT.